The present TCR beta chain was sequenced within a study of blood T cell repertoires in COVID-19. The protocol was immunoSEQ multiplex PCR, while the TCRdb copy is restricted to in-frame clones and leaves out a portion. In the table there are under 250,000 clones, approximately 80% of which are singletons. This clone was recorded a few times. This receptor was taken from a woman aged 45-65 years with acute COVID-19. The specimen was PBMCs or T cells enriched from blood (not recorded which).

CDR3 sequence reads: CAISDSGTAIGGYTF. CDR3 in DNA: TGTGCCATCAGTGATTCCGGGACAGCGATCGGTGGCTACACCTTC. This chain links TRBV10-3 with TRBJ1-2; 7 nucleotides agree with TRBD1. CDR3 size: 15 residues. The V gene's germline CDR1 is ENHRY and CDR2 SYGVKD. With V trimmed by 3 bases and J by 7 bases, 11 bases remained unmatched.